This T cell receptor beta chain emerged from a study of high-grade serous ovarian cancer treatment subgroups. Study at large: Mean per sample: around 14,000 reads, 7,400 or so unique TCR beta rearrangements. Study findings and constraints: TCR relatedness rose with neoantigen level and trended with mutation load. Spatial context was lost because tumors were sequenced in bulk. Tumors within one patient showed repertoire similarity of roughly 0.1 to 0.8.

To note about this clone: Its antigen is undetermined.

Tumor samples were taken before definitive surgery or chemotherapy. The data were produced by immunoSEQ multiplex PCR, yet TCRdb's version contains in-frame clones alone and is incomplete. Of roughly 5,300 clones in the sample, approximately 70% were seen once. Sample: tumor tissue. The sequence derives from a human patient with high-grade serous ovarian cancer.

CDR3 residues: CASSWGTGTNTEAFF. CDR3 DNA sequence: TGTGCCAGCAGCTGGGGAACAGGAACGAACACTGAAGCTTTCTTT. The chain recombines TRBV7-2 with TRBJ1-1, with D perhaps TRBD1 (5 bases). Germline V gene data show CDR1 as SGHTA and CDR2 as FQGNSA. The CDR3 loop spans 15 amino acids. Deletions cut 4 bases from V and 1 base from J, with 13 bases between.